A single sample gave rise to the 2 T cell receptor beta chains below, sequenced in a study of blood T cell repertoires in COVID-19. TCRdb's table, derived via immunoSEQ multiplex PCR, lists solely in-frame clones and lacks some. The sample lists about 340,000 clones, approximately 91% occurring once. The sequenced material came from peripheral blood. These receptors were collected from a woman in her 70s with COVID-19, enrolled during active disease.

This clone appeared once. CDR3 loop: CAGTSAGGRAQHF. CDR3 nucleotides: TGTGCCGGAACTTCAGCTGGGGGGAGAGCCCAGCATTTT. The chain joins TRBV28 to TRBJ1-5; D is perhaps TRBD1 (5 bases). This CDR3 region has 13 residues. In germline, CDR1 is MDHEN, CDR2 SYDVKM. Trimming pared 11 bases from V and 11 bases from J, leaving 22 bases between.

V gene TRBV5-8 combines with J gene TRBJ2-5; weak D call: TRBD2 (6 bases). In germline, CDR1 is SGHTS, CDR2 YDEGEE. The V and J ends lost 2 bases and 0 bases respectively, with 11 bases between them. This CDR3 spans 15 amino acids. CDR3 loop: CASSLRGWYQETQYF. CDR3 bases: TGTGCCAGCAGCTTACGGGGGTGGTACCAAGAGACCCAGTACTTC.